This is a list of T cell receptor beta chains from one sample in a study of blood T cell repertoires in COVID-19. Only in-frame clones appear in the TCRdb table, and some are missing; sequencing was by immunoSEQ multiplex PCR. The data hold some 230,000 clones, with about 80% observed a single time. Specimen: PBMCs or T cells enriched from blood (not recorded which). The source is a woman between 35 and 50 years old with acute COVID-19. Both conserved end residues are part of each CDR3. The D gene is left open where the match is weak. The size entry is marked missing in some rows and otherwise reads once, few, many or a size class.

size: -
V: TRBV5-8
D: -
J: TRBJ1-5
CDR3: CASSSGVAGVPPQHF
DNA: TGTGCCAGCAGCTCTGGGGTGGCGGGGGTGCCGCCCCAGCATTTT

size: -
V: TRBV24-1
D: TRBD1
J: TRBJ2-4
CDR3: CATSEGDRKNIQYF
DNA: TGTGCCACCAGTGAGGGGGACAGAAAAAACATTCAGTACTTC

size: -
V: TRBV7-6
D: TRBD1
J: TRBJ2-7
CDR3: CASSLSGTGSYEQYF
DNA: TGTGCCAGCAGCTTGTCCGGGACAGGGTCCTACGAGCAGTACTTC

size: -
V: TRBV10-3
D: TRBD1
J: TRBJ1-3
CDR3: CAISGGTALIGSGNTIYF
DNA: TGTGCCATCAGTGGTGGGACAGCCTTAATTGGGTCTGGAAACACCATATATTTT

size: -
V: TRBV2
D: TRBD1
J: TRBJ1-4
CDR3: CASSFLGQGASNEKLFF
DNA: TGTGCCAGCAGTTTTTTAGGACAGGGGGCCTCTAATGAAAAACTGTTTTTT

size: -
V: TRBV9
D: TRBD1
J: TRBJ2-2
CDR3: CASSVSSGRTGANTGELFF
DNA: TGTGCCAGCAGCGTAAGTTCCGGGAGGACAGGGGCGAACACCGGGGAGCTGTTTTTT

size: -
V: TRBV10-1
D: TRBD2
J: TRBJ2-3
CDR3: CASSGAGGSTDTQYF
DNA: TGCGCCAGCAGTGGTGCGGGGGGTAGCACAGATACGCAGTATTTT

size: -
V: TRBV18
D: TRBD1
J: TRBJ2-1
CDR3: CASSPWDSTYNEQFF
DNA: TGTGCCAGCTCACCATGGGACAGTACCTACAATGAGCAGTTCTTC

size: few
V: TRBV11-2
D: -
J: TRBJ1-1
CDR3: CASSLGPGATEAFF
DNA: TGTGCCAGCAGCTTAGGTCCAGGGGCCACTGAAGCTTTCTTT

size: once
V: TRBV5-5
D: -
J: TRBJ1-1
CDR3: CASSLGLGANAEAFF
DNA: TGTGCCAGCAGCTTGGGACTCGGTGCGAACGCTGAAGCTTTCTTT

size: -
V: TRBV4-1
D: TRBD1
J: TRBJ1-1
CDR3: CASSQGRGSPEAFF
DNA: TGCGCCAGCAGCCAGGGCAGGGGGAGCCCTGAAGCTTTCTTT

size: -
V: TRBV2
D: -
J: TRBJ1-2
CDR3: CASSPHNTGNGYTF
DNA: TGTGCCAGCAGTCCCCATAATACAGGGAATGGCTACACCTTC

size: -
V: TRBV5-4
D: TRBD1
J: TRBJ1-1
CDR3: CASSIGTARGNTEAFF
DNA: TGTGCCAGCAGCATAGGGACAGCCCGAGGGAACACTGAAGCTTTCTTT

size: -
V: TRBV18
D: -
J: TRBJ1-1
CDR3: CASSKGGATGTEAFF
DNA: TGTGCCAGCTCAAAAGGGGGGGCGACCGGCACTGAAGCTTTCTTT

size: -
V: TRBV28
D: TRBD2
J: TRBJ2-2
CDR3: CASSLSVAGGRLNTGELFF
DNA: TGTGCCAGCAGTCTTTCTGTAGCGGGAGGTCGGCTGAACACCGGGGAGCTGTTTTTT

size: -
V: TRBV6-5
D: TRBD1
J: TRBJ1-1
CDR3: CASSRTGLNTEAFF
DNA: TGTGCCAGCAGTCGGACAGGCCTGAACACTGAAGCTTTCTTT

size: -
V: TRBV4-3
D: -
J: TRBJ1-6
CDR3: CASSQVSGFDSPLHF
DNA: TGCGCCAGCAGCCAAGTCTCCGGTTTTGATTCACCCCTCCACTTT

size: -
V: TRBV2
D: -
J: TRBJ1-1
CDR3: CALGGNMNTEAFF
DNA: TGTGCCCTTGGAGGGAACATGAACACTGAAGCTTTCTTT

size: -
V: TRBV30
D: TRBD1
J: TRBJ1-3
CDR3: CAWGQGNSGNTIYF
DNA: TGTGCCTGGGGACAGGGGAACTCTGGAAACACCATATATTTT

size: -
V: TRBV3-1/TRBV3-2
D: -
J: TRBJ1-6
CDR3: CASSQDPGRQVPRINF
DNA: TGTGCCAGCAGCCAAGATCCAGGGAGACAGGTCCCCCGAATTAACTTT

size: -
V: TRBV28
D: -
J: TRBJ2-1
CDR3: CAIQGGGYNEQFF
DNA: TGTGCCATCCAAGGTGGCGGATACAATGAGCAGTTCTTC

size: -
V: TRBV11-3
D: -
J: TRBJ2-1
CDR3: CASSAGQNRGNEQFF
DNA: TGTGCCAGCAGCGCGGGACAGAACAGGGGAAATGAGCAGTTCTTC

size: -
V: TRBV15
D: TRBD1
J: TRBJ2-2
CDR3: CATSTGTGHLFF
DNA: TGTGCCACCAGCACAGGGACAGGGCACCTGTTTTTT

size: -
V: TRBV27
D: TRBD1
J: TRBJ2-7
CDR3: CASSFQPGQAGEQYF
DNA: TGTGCCAGCAGTTTCCAACCGGGACAGGCCGGCGAGCAGTACTTC

size: -
V: TRBV6-5
D: TRBD1
J: TRBJ2-3
CDR3: CASSTRDRGPPTQYF
DNA: TGTGCCAGCAGTACGAGGGACAGGGGGCCCCCTACGCAGTATTTT

size: -
V: TRBV11-2
D: TRBD1
J: TRBJ2-5
CDR3: CASSSTPTGGPYQETQYF
DNA: TGTGCCAGCAGCTCAACACCCACAGGGGGCCCGTACCAAGAGACCCAGTACTTC

size: -
V: TRBV4-2
D: TRBD1
J: TRBJ1-1
CDR3: CASSRTIGQGNTEAFF
DNA: TGTGCCAGCAGCCGAACGATCGGACAGGGGAACACTGAAGCTTTCTTT

size: -
V: TRBV7-2
D: TRBD2
J: TRBJ2-2
CDR3: CASSLESLAGGYTGELFF
DNA: TGTGCCAGCAGCTTAGAGTCATTAGCGGGGGGGTACACCGGGGAGCTGTTTTTT

size: -
V: TRBV6-2/TRBV6-3
D: -
J: TRBJ1-1
CDR3: CASSYPVSTAFF
DNA: TGTGCCAGCAGTTACCCCGTTAGTACGGCTTTCTTT

size: -
V: TRBV29-1
D: TRBD2
J: TRBJ2-1
CDR3: CSVEVYATSGRKNEQFF
DNA: TGCAGCGTTGAAGTGTACGCGACTAGCGGGAGGAAGAATGAGCAGTTCTTC

size: -
V: TRBV5-8
D: TRBD1
J: TRBJ1-2
CDR3: CASSRQGYGYTF
DNA: TGTGCCAGCAGCCGACAGGGCTATGGCTACACCTTC

size: -
V: TRBV6-5
D: -
J: TRBJ1-1
CDR3: CASARPGNTEAFF
DNA: TGTGCCAGCGCCAGACCGGGGAACACTGAAGCTTTCTTT

size: -
V: TRBV5-4
D: -
J: TRBJ1-1
CDR3: CASRIGLYTEAFF
DNA: TGTGCCAGCAGGATCGGGTTGTACACTGAAGCTTTCTTT

size: -
V: TRBV6-5
D: TRBD2
J: TRBJ2-1
CDR3: CASSYATSGGGNEQFF
DNA: TGTGCCAGCAGTTACGCCACTAGCGGGGGGGGCAATGAGCAGTTCTTC

size: -
V: TRBV2
D: -
J: TRBJ1-5
CDR3: CASVGGEGQPQHF
DNA: TGTGCCAGCGTGGGAGGGGAAGGGCAGCCCCAGCATTTT

size: -
V: TRBV5-1
D: TRBD1
J: TRBJ1-2
CDR3: CASSTGTAYGYTF
DNA: TGCGCCAGCAGCACCGGGACAGCTTATGGCTACACCTTC

size: -
V: TRBV19
D: -
J: TRBJ2-7
CDR3: CATLGQGKALYEQYF
DNA: TGTGCCACCCTGGGGCAGGGAAAGGCTCTCTACGAGCAGTACTTC

size: -
V: TRBV2
D: TRBD2
J: TRBJ2-7
CDR3: CASRVPSGGAYEQYF
DNA: TGTGCCAGCAGGGTCCCTAGCGGAGGGGCCTACGAGCAGTACTTC

size: -
V: TRBV28
D: TRBD2
J: TRBJ2-3
CDR3: CASSWGTSGFTSTDTQYF
DNA: TGTGCCAGCAGCTGGGGGACTAGCGGGTTCACTAGCACAGATACGCAGTATTTT

size: few
V: TRBV6-5
D: -
J: TRBJ1-2
CDR3: CASGSVGTVYGYTF
DNA: TGTGCCAGCGGGAGTGTTGGAACCGTATATGGCTACACCTTC

size: -
V: TRBV5-5
D: TRBD1
J: TRBJ1-2
CDR3: CASSLAQGAYNYGYTF
DNA: TGTGCCAGCAGCTTGGCACAGGGGGCGTACAACTATGGCTACACCTTC

size: -
V: TRBV7-8
D: -
J: TRBJ1-3
CDR3: CASSFTDSGNTIYF
DNA: TGTGCCAGCAGCTTTACAGACTCTGGAAACACCATATATTTT

size: -
V: TRBV18
D: TRBD1
J: TRBJ1-3
CDR3: CASSPAGTAPSGNTIYF
DNA: TGTGCCAGCTCACCAGCCGGGACAGCACCCTCTGGAAACACCATATATTTT

size: -
V: TRBV15
D: TRBD1
J: TRBJ2-7
CDR3: CATSTTGSLQYEQYF
DNA: TGTGCCACCAGCACGACAGGGTCCCTTCAATACGAGCAGTACTTC

size: once
V: TRBV7-6
D: TRBD2
J: TRBJ2-3
CDR3: CASSLVPAGGPRDTQYF
DNA: TGTGCCAGCAGCTTAGTTCCAGCGGGAGGGCCGAGAGATACGCAGTATTTT

size: -
V: TRBV9
D: -
J: TRBJ2-2
CDR3: CASSVVATDGGTGELFF
DNA: TGTGCCAGCAGCGTAGTCGCTACCGACGGGGGCACCGGGGAGCTGTTTTTT

size: -
V: TRBV23-1
D: TRBD1
J: TRBJ1-3
CDR3: CASSQPLLGQWLFENTIYF
DNA: TGCGCCAGCAGTCAACCTCTATTGGGACAGTGGCTTTTTGAAAACACCATATATTTT

size: once
V: TRBV19
D: -
J: TRBJ1-5
CDR3: CASSLTRTVSNQPQHF
DNA: TGTGCCAGTAGCCTTACCCGGACAGTTAGCAATCAGCCCCAGCATTTT

size: -
V: TRBV3-1/TRBV3-2
D: -
J: TRBJ1-2
CDR3: CASSPARNYGYTF
DNA: TGTGCCAGCAGCCCTGCGCGAAACTATGGCTACACCTTC

size: few
V: TRBV2
D: -
J: TRBJ1-2
CDR3: CASSGFSGGGEDGYTF
DNA: TGTGCCAGCAGTGGTTTTTCGGGGGGCGGCGAAGATGGCTACACCTTC